The present T cell receptor beta chain was sequenced within a study of a mutant IDH1 vaccine in newly diagnosed glioma. Study-level background: Patients had received radiotherapy, temozolomide, or both previously, most receiving both.

Time point in this sample: week 11, during vaccination. Vaccination used 300 ug of mutant IDH1 20-mer peptide per dose, with topical imiquimod. The protocol was immunoSEQ multiplex PCR, while the TCRdb copy is restricted to in-frame clones and leaves out a portion. The sample records roughly 120,000 clones, around 80% being singletons. Looked up from germline, CDR1 is MDHEN and CDR2 is SYDVKM. After removal of 2 bases from V and 5 bases from J, the junction contained 12 bases not matched to a gene. This CDR3 region has 18 residues. Concerning this clone: The antigen is unknown.

The specimen was PBMCs, collected from a glioma patient whose treatment included an IDH1 peptide vaccine. V gene TRBV28 combines with J gene TRBJ2-2; 9 bases agree with TRBD2. The TCR comes from a man aged 40-49 years with glioma. The CDR3, as DNA: TGTGCCAGCAGTTTAAGGGCTAGCGGGGACCTGGGAACCGGGGAGCTGTTTTTT. The encoded protein is CASSLRASGDLGTGELFF. Combining the CDR3 with reference TRBV28 and TRBJ2-2 gives the whole variable domain DVKVTQSSRYLVKRTGEKVFLECVQDMDHENMFWYRQDPGLGLRLIYFSYDVKMKEKGDIPEGYSVSREKKERFSLILESASTNQTSMYLCASSLRASGDLGTGELFFGEGSRLTVL.